This T cell receptor beta chain stems from a study of CD8+ T cells in alopecia areata. Study-level findings and limits: Within the top 100, expanded CD8+ clones significantly decreased with tofacitinib, as did scalp clonality. Scalp specimens additionally yield sequences from normal skin's resident alphabeta T cells.

Regarding treatment: oral pan-JAK inhibitor, 5-10 mg twice daily. Peripheral blood and lesional scalp punch biopsies were taken from alopecia areata patients. To note about this clone: The antigen remains undetermined.

Extraction of RNA preceded its reverse transcription into cDNA, which served as the sequencing template. The table came from immunoSEQ multiplex PCR; TCRdb's copy has only in-frame clones and leaves some out. The sample has approximately 280,000 clones, 55% to 75% seen once. This CDR3 spans 15 amino acids. The germline V gene encodes CDR1 MNHEY and CDR2 SMNVEV (reference sequence). Deletions cut 0 bases from V and 2 bases from J, with 10 bases between. This sequence originates from a human donor with alopecia areata. This specimen consisted of CD4+ T cells sorted from blood, obtained at week 24, from a patient treated with tofacitinib. The rearrangement joins TRBV27 to TRBJ2-5; D perhaps matches TRBD2 (5 bases). CDR3 loop: CASSLSIRGQETQYF. CDR3 in DNA: TGTGCCAGCAGTTTATCGATTCGGGGACAAGAGACCCAGTACTTC.